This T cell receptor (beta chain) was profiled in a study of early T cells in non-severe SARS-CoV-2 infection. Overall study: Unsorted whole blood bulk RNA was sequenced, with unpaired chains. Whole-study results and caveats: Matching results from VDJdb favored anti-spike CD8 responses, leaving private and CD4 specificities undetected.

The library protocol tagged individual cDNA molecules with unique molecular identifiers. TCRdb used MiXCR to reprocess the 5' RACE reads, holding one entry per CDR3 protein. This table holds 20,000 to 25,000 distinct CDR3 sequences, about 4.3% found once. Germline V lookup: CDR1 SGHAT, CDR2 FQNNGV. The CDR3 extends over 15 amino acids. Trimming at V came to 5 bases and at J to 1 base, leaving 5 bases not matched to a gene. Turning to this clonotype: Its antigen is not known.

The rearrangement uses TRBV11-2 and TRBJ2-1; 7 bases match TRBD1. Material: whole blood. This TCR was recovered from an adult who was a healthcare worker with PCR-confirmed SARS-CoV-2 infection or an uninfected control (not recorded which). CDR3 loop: CASSRGGASYNEQFF. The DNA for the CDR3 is TGTGCCAGCAGCCGAGGGGGCGCGTCCTACAATGAGCAGTTCTTC.